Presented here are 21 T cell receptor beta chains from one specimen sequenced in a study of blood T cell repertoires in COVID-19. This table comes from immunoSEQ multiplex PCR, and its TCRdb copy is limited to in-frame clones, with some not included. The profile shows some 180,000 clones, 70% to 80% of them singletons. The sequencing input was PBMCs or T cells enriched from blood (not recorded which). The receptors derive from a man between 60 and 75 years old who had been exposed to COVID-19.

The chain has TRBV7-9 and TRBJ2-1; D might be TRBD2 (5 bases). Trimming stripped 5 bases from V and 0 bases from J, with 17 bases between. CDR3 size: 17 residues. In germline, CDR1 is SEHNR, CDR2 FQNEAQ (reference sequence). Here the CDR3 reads CASSPPYTAGSYNEQFF. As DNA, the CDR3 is TGTGCCAGCAGCCCCCCATACACTGCGGGCTCCTACAATGAGCAGTTCTTC.

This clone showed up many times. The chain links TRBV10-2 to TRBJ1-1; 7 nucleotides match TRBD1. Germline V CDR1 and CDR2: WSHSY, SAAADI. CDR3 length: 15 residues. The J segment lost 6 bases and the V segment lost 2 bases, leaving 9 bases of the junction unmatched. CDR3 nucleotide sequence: TGCGCCAGCAGTGAGACCAGGGGAAGGGGGCCTGAAGCTTTCTTT. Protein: CASSETRGRGPEAFF.

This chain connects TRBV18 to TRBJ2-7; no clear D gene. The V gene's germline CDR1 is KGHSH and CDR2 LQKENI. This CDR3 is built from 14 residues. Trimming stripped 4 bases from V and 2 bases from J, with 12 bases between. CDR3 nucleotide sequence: TGTGCCAGCTCACAAGCGACCGGCCCCTACGAGCAGTACTTC. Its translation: CASSQATGPYEQYF.

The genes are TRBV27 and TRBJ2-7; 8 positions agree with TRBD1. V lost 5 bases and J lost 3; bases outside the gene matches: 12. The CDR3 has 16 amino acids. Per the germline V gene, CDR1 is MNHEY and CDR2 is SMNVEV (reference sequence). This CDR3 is CASSPLAGQDHYEQYF. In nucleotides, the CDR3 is TGTGCCAGCAGTCCTTTGGCGGGACAGGACCACTACGAGCAGTACTTC.

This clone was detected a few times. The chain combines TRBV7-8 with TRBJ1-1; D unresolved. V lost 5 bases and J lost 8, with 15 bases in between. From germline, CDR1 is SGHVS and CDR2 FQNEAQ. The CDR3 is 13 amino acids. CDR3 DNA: TGTGCCAGCAGCCCCGCTCGGGTAGCCGAAGCTTTCTTT. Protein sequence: CASSPARVAEAFF.

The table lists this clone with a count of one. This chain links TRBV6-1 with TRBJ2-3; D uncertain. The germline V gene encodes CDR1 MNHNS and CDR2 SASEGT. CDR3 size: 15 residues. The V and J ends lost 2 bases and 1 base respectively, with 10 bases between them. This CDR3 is CASSESEAGTDTQYF. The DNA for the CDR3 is TGTGCCAGCAGTGAATCCGAGGCCGGCACAGATACGCAGTATTTT.

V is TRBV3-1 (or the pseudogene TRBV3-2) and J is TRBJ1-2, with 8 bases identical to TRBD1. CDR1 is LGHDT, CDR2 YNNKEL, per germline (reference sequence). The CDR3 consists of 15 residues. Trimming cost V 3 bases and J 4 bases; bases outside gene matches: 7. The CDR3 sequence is CASSQTGVGAYGYTF. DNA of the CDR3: TGTGCCAGCAGCCAGACAGGGGTTGGGGCCTATGGCTACACCTTC.

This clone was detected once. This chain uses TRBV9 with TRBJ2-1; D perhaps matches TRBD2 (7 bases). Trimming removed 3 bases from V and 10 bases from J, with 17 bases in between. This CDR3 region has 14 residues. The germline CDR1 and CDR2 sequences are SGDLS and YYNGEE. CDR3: CASSGWGGRNEQFF. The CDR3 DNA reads TGTGCCAGCAGCGGCTGGGGGGGCCGAAACGAGCAGTTCTTC. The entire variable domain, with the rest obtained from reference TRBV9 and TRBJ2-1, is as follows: DSGVTQTPKHLITATGQRVTLRCSPRSGDLSVYWYQQSLDQGLQFLIQYYNGEERAKGNILERFSAQQFPDLHSELNLSSLELGDSALYFCASSGWGGRNEQFFGPGTRLTVL.

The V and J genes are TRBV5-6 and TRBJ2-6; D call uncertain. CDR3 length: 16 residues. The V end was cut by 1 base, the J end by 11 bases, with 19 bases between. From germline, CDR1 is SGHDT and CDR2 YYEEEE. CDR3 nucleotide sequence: TGTGCCAGCAGCTTGCTTCTCGAACGGGTGTCCGACGTCCTGACTTTC. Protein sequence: CASSLLLERVSDVLTF.

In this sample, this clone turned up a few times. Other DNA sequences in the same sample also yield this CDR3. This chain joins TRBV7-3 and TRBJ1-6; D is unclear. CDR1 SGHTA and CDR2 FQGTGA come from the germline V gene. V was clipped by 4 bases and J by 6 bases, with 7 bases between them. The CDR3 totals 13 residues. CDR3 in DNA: TGTGCCAGCAGCTCGGGTGCTAATTCACCCCTCCACTTT. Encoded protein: CASSSGANSPLHF.

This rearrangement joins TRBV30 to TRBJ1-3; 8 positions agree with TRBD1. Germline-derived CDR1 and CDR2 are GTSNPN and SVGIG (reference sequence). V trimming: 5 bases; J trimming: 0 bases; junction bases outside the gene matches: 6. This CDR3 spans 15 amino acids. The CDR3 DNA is TGTGCCTGGGCTGGACAGGGCATCTCTGGAAACACCATATATTTT. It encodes CAWAGQGISGNTIYF.

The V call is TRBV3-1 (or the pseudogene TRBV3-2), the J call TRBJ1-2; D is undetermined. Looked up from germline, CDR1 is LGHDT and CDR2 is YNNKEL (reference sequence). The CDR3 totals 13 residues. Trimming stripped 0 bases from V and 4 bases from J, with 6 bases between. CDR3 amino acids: CASSQDRLYGYTF. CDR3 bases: TGTGCCAGCAGCCAAGATCGTCTCTATGGCTACACCTTC.

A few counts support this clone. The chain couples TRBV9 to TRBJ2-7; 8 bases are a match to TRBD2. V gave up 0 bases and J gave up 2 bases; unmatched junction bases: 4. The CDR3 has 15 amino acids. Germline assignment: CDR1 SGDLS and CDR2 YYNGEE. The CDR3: CASSVGNSGAYEQYF. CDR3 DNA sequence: TGTGCCAGCAGCGTAGGCAATAGCGGGGCCTACGAGCAGTACTTC.

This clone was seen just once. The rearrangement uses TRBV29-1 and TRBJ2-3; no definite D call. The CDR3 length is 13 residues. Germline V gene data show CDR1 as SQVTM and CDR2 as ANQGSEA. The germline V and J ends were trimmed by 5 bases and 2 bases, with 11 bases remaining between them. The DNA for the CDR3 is TGCAGCGTTCCTCACAAAATCACAGATACGCAGTATTTT. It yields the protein CSVPHKITDTQYF.

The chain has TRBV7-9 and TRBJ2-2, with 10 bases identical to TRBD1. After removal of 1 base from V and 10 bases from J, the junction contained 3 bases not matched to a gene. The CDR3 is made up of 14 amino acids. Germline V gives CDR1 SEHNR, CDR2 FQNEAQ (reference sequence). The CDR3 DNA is TGTGCCAGCAGCTTAGAGACAGGGGGCGCGGAGCTGTTTTTT. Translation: CASSLETGGAELFF.

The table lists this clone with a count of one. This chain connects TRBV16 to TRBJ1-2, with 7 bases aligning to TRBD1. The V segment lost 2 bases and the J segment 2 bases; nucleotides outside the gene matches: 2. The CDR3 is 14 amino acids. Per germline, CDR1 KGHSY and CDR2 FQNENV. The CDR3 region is CASSQTGANYGYTF. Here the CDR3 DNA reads TGTGCCAGCAGCCAAACAGGGGCGAACTATGGCTACACCTTC.

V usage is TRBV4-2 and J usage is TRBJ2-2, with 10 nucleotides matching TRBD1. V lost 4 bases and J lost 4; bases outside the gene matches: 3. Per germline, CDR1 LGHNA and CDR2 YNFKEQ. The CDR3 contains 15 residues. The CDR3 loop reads CASSRWDRGTGELFF. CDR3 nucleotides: TGTGCCAGCAGCCGTTGGGACAGGGGCACCGGGGAGCTGTTTTTT.

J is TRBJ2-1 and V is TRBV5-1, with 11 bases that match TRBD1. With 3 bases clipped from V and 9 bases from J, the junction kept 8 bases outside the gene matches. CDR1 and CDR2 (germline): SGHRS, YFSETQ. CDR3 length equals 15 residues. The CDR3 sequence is CASSSNGQGAAEQFF. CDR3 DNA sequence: TGCGCCAGCAGCTCAAACGGACAGGGGGCGGCTGAGCAGTTCTTC.

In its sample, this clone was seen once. The CDR3, as DNA: TGTGCCTGGAGCCTCCGGGACAGGGGGCCCAGCGTCCTGACTTTC. This gives the protein CAWSLRDRGPSVLTF. The chain couples TRBV30 to TRBJ2-6, with TRBD1 matching over 12 bases. Per the germline V gene, CDR1 is GTSNPN and CDR2 is SVGIG (reference sequence). The CDR3 length is 15 residues. The J segment lost 12 bases and the V segment lost 3 bases, leaving 9 bases of the junction unmatched.

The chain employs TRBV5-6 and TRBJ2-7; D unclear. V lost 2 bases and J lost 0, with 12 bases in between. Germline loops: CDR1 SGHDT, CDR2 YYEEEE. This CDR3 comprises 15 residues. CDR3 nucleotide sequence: TGTGCCAGCAGCTTTATGTCGGTGAGCTCCTACGAGCAGTACTTC. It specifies CASSFMSVSSYEQYF. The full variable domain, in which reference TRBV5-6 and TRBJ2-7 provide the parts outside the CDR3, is DAGVTQSPTHLIKTRGQQVTLRCSPKSGHDTVSWYQQALGQGPQFIFQYYEEEERQRGNFPDRFSGHQFPNYSSELNVNALLLGDSALYLCASSFMSVSSYEQYFGPGTRLTVT.

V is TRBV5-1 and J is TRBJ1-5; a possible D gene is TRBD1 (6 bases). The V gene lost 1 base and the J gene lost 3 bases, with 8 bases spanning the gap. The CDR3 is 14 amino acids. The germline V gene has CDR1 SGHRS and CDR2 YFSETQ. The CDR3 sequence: CASSLTGTNQPQHF. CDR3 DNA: TGCGCCAGCAGCTTGACAGGGACCAATCAGCCCCAGCATTTT.